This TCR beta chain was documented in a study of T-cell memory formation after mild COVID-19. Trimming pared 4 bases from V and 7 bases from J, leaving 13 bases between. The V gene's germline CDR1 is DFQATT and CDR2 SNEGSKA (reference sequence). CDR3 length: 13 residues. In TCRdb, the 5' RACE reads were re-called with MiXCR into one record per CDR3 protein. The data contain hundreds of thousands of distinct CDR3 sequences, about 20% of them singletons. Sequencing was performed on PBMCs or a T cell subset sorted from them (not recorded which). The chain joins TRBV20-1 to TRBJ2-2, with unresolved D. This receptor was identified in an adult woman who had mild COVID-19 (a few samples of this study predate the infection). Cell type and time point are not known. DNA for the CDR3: TGCAGTGCTACAACCACCTATAGCGGGGAGCTGTTTTTT. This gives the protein CSATTTYSGELFF.